These T cell receptor beta chains were read from a single sample in a study of human T cells and chemical hapten exposure. TCRdb independently ran MiXCR on the RACE reads; one entry per CDR3 protein. Among roughly 190,000 distinct CDR3 sequences, 20% to 25% were seen once, and the ten largest hold approximately 6.4%. Sample: whole blood, taken in connection with sensitization to the hapten diphenylcyclopropenone (DPC). The receptors originated from a woman aged 45-60 years with alopecia areata. Some clones in this sample may be carry-over from other donors' samples. CDR3s leave out the opening cysteine and the closing phenylalanine or tryptophan. A D gene is named only where the DNA matches it firmly.

v_gene: TRBV28; j_gene: TRBJ2-7; d_gene: -; CDR3aa: ASTAGPALGGQY
v_gene: TRBV10-3; j_gene: TRBJ2-3; d_gene: TRBD2; CDR3aa: AISEPSGPTDTQY
v_gene: TRBV11-2; j_gene: TRBJ2-1; d_gene: TRBD2; CDR3aa: ASSLDRVAGNEQF
v_gene: TRBV3-1; j_gene: TRBJ2-2; d_gene: -; CDR3aa: ASSQATDTGELF
v_gene: TRBV20-1; j_gene: TRBJ2-5; d_gene: TRBD2; CDR3aa: SATRPGTSGMRQETQY
v_gene: TRBV9; j_gene: TRBJ2-3; d_gene: -; CDR3aa: ASSVAGTDTQY
v_gene: TRBV12-5; j_gene: TRBJ2-7; d_gene: TRBD2; CDR3aa: ASGLWLAGEQY
v_gene: TRBV6-1; j_gene: TRBJ1-2; d_gene: -; CDR3aa: ASTGHGGDELGYGYT
v_gene: TRBV18; j_gene: TRBJ2-7; d_gene: TRBD2; CDR3aa: VSSPPLQLAGGREQY
v_gene: TRBV27; j_gene: TRBJ1-2; d_gene: -; CDR3aa: ASSLGRRDYGYT
v_gene: TRBV20-1; j_gene: TRBJ2-7; d_gene: TRBD2; CDR3aa: SARTGLAGGYEQY
v_gene: TRBV5-1; j_gene: TRBJ2-2; d_gene: -; CDR3aa: ASNLLGSSNTGELF
v_gene: TRBV20-1; j_gene: TRBJ1-6; d_gene: TRBD1; CDR3aa: SALPRTGRDSPLH
v_gene: TRBV28; j_gene: TRBJ2-3; d_gene: -; CDR3aa: ASSKGSTDTQY
v_gene: TRBV20-1; j_gene: TRBJ2-7; d_gene: TRBD2; CDR3aa: SARSGTSGGSYEQY
v_gene: TRBV20-1; j_gene: TRBJ1-3; d_gene: -; CDR3aa: SASRGSSGNTIY
v_gene: TRBV12-3/TRBV12-4; j_gene: TRBJ2-7; d_gene: TRBD1; CDR3aa: ASSPGTAVKLPYEQY
v_gene: TRBV18; j_gene: TRBJ1-5; d_gene: -; CDR3aa: ASSPSGSGDQPQH
v_gene: TRBV7-2; j_gene: TRBJ2-1; d_gene: TRBD2; CDR3aa: ASSPRENRVNEQF
v_gene: TRBV10-2; j_gene: TRBJ2-1; d_gene: TRBD2; CDR3aa: ASSGTSRTEQF
v_gene: TRBV20-1; j_gene: TRBJ2-7; d_gene: -; CDR3aa: SASPSASGPEQY
v_gene: TRBV15; j_gene: TRBJ1-6; d_gene: -; CDR3aa: ATSRVGPGSPLH
v_gene: TRBV9; j_gene: TRBJ2-2; d_gene: -; CDR3aa: ASSVVWTGELF
v_gene: TRBV18; j_gene: TRBJ2-7; d_gene: TRBD2; CDR3aa: ASSQLAGGPNEQY
v_gene: TRBV6-5; j_gene: TRBJ1-5; d_gene: TRBD1; CDR3aa: ASSSRTGPQPQH
v_gene: TRBV25-1; j_gene: TRBJ1-4; d_gene: -; CDR3aa: ASRPGTTEPNSEKLF
v_gene: TRBV11-2; j_gene: TRBJ2-5; d_gene: -; CDR3aa: ASSGGGFQETQY
v_gene: TRBV5-1; j_gene: TRBJ2-1; d_gene: -; CDR3aa: ASSLVPALDEQF
v_gene: TRBV19; j_gene: TRBJ2-1; d_gene: TRBD2; CDR3aa: ASRSGRGWGEQF
v_gene: TRBV20-1; j_gene: TRBJ2-3; d_gene: -; CDR3aa: SARPLGQY
v_gene: TRBV5-1; j_gene: TRBJ2-7; d_gene: -; CDR3aa: ASSLESGDGDEQY
v_gene: TRBV20-1; j_gene: TRBJ2-3; d_gene: -; CDR3aa: SAKELGRGGTDTQY
v_gene: TRBV5-1; j_gene: TRBJ2-1; d_gene: TRBD2; CDR3aa: ASSLDVSGVYNEQF
v_gene: TRBV29-1; j_gene: TRBJ2-2; d_gene: -; CDR3aa: SVVYPQENTGELF
v_gene: TRBV11-2; j_gene: TRBJ2-7; d_gene: -; CDR3aa: ASSLAGATYEQY
v_gene: TRBV9; j_gene: TRBJ1-3; d_gene: TRBD1; CDR3aa: ASSERQGMSSGNTIY
v_gene: TRBV12-3/TRBV12-4; j_gene: TRBJ1-1; d_gene: TRBD1; CDR3aa: ASSLGTGTGGGYTEAF
v_gene: TRBV28; j_gene: TRBJ2-1; d_gene: -; CDR3aa: ASSFAIHEQF
v_gene: TRBV6-1; j_gene: TRBJ1-2; d_gene: -; CDR3aa: ASSRAANYGYT
v_gene: TRBV5-1; j_gene: TRBJ2-7; d_gene: -; CDR3aa: ASSLSRGTYEQY
v_gene: TRBV5-1; j_gene: TRBJ2-3; d_gene: -; CDR3aa: ASSPGETSHSDTQY
v_gene: TRBV2; j_gene: TRBJ1-2; d_gene: TRBD1; CDR3aa: ASSEFATGVYGYT
v_gene: TRBV3-1; j_gene: TRBJ1-2; d_gene: -; CDR3aa: ASSQDHTGHSA
v_gene: TRBV25-1; j_gene: TRBJ2-2; d_gene: -; CDR3aa: ASSPGSTPTGELF
v_gene: TRBV7-9; j_gene: TRBJ2-3; d_gene: -; CDR3aa: ASSLALADTQY
v_gene: TRBV6-2/TRBV6-3; j_gene: TRBJ2-1; d_gene: -; CDR3aa: ASSHQGFNNEQF
v_gene: TRBV7-9; j_gene: TRBJ1-3; d_gene: -; CDR3aa: ASRLSGAGNTIY
v_gene: TRBV10-2; j_gene: TRBJ2-1; d_gene: -; CDR3aa: ASSETAALYNEQF
v_gene: TRBV27; j_gene: TRBJ1-6; d_gene: -; CDR3aa: ASSSKGFNSPLH
v_gene: TRBV9; j_gene: TRBJ2-1; d_gene: TRBD2; CDR3aa: ASSVGTSPYNEQF